Listed below are T cell receptor beta chains from one sample, sequenced in a study of blood T cell repertoires in COVID-19. Here immunoSEQ multiplex PCR was the method, and the copy in TCRdb shows in-frame clones only, minus some. The data show over 200,000 clones, 88% seen once. The sequenced sample consisted of peripheral blood. These receptors originate from a woman in her sixties or seventies with acute or convalescent COVID-19. Each CDR3 is given with its conserved first and last residue. A D gene is named only where the DNA matches it firmly. Clone sizes are given selectively: once, few, many, or a class where the clone is expanded.

.	TRBV11-2	TRBJ1-3	.	CASSSTTGSSGNTIYF	TGTGCCAGCAGCTCAACCACAGGGAGCTCTGGAAACACCATATATTTT
.	TRBV25-1	TRBJ1-1	TRBD1	CASSEGQVFTEAFF	TGTGCCAGCAGTGAAGGACAGGTTTTCACTGAAGCTTTCTTT
.	TRBV11-3	TRBJ1-3	TRBD1	CASSSDRGSGNTIYF	TGTGCCAGCAGCTCCGACAGGGGCTCTGGAAACACCATATATTTT
.	TRBV7-2	TRBJ2-2	.	CASSLVWNTGELFF	TGTGCCAGCAGCTTAGTCTGGAACACCGGGGAGCTGTTTTTT
.	TRBV5-6	TRBJ1-5	.	CASHPRATGGNQPQHF	TGTGCCAGCCACCCCCGCGCGACAGGCGGTAATCAGCCCCAGCATTTT
.	TRBV30	TRBJ1-5	.	CAWTKGGYSNQPQHF	TGTGCCTGGACTAAAGGAGGATATAGCAATCAGCCCCAGCATTTT
.	TRBV11-3	TRBJ1-6	.	CASSLRGSNSPLHF	TGTGCCAGCAGCTTGAGAGGATCCAATTCACCCCTCCACTTT
.	TRBV21-1	TRBJ2-3	.	CASSPSSGRPHTQYF	TGTGCCAGCAGTCCCTCTAGCGGGAGGCCCCATACGCAGTATTTT
few	TRBV4-1	TRBJ1-2	TRBD1	CASSQDQGDFYGYTF	TGCGCCAGCAGCCAAGACCAGGGGGATTTCTATGGCTACACCTTC
few	TRBV7-2	TRBJ1-2	TRBD1	CATSSGTGGLWSYTF	TGTGCCACCTCATCCGGGACAGGCGGTCTTTGGAGCTACACCTTC
.	TRBV5-6	TRBJ1-1	.	CASSSYWVEATEAFF	TGTGCCAGCAGTTCCTACTGGGTTGAGGCCACTGAAGCTTTCTTT
.	TRBV12-3/TRBV12-4	TRBJ1-5	TRBD1	CASRGQDHQPQHF	TGTGCCAGCAGAGGACAGGACCATCAGCCCCAGCATTTT
.	TRBV3-1/TRBV3-2	TRBJ1-2	TRBD1	CASSRGTGISNYGYTF	TGTGCCAGCAGCCGCGGGACAGGGATTTCTAACTATGGCTACACCTTC
.	TRBV10-3	TRBJ2-7	TRBD2	CAISALGTNGEQYF	TGTGCCATCAGTGCCCTCGGGACTAACGGCGAGCAGTACTTC
.	TRBV30	TRBJ1-5	TRBD1	CAWSPGQGYSNQPQHF	TGTGCCTGGAGCCCAGGACAGGGCTATAGCAATCAGCCCCAGCATTTT
.	TRBV5-1	TRBJ2-7	TRBD1	CASSTRTGASYEQYF	TGCGCCAGCAGCACCCGGACAGGGGCCTCCTACGAGCAGTACTTC
.	TRBV15	TRBJ2-7	TRBD2	CATSRDFTSGSPGVF	TGTGCCACCAGCAGAGATTTCACTAGCGGGTCCCCCGGGGTTTTC
.	TRBV7-8	TRBJ2-1	TRBD2	CASSLGASGAGEQFF	TGTGCCAGCAGCTTAGGAGCTAGCGGGGCGGGTGAGCAGTTCTTC
.	TRBV19	TRBJ1-4	.	CASGVWASEKLFF	TGTGCCAGTGGCGTCTGGGCGAGTGAAAAACTGTTTTTT
.	TRBV10-3	TRBJ1-4	.	CAISDPTRGNEKLFF	TGTGCCATCAGTGACCCAACTCGGGGGAATGAAAAACTGTTTTTT
.	TRBV18	TRBJ2-7	TRBD2	CASSPLAGEDEQYF	TGTGCCAGCTCACCCTTAGCGGGAGAGGACGAGCAGTACTTC
.	TRBV10-2	TRBJ2-1	TRBD2	CASNPGTTHYNEQFF	TGCGCCAGCAACCCCGGGACTACCCATTACAATGAGCAGTTCTTC
.	TRBV3-1/TRBV3-2	TRBJ1-2	TRBD1	CASSLPGQTPANYGYTF	TGTGCCAGCAGCCTTCCGGGACAGACTCCAGCTAACTATGGCTACACCTTC
.	TRBV9	TRBJ2-7	.	CASSVGRGSYEQYF	TGTGCCAGCAGCGTAGGAAGGGGCTCCTACGAGCAGTACTTC
.	TRBV11-2	TRBJ1-5	.	CASSFQDSGATNQPQHF	TGTGCCAGCAGCTTCCAAGACAGCGGGGCAACGAACCAGCCCCAGCATTTT
.	TRBV29-1	TRBJ1-1	TRBD1	CSATTGGNTEAFF	TGCAGCGCAACGACAGGGGGGAACACTGAAGCTTTCTTT
.	TRBV19	TRBJ1-1	.	CASSIGGDSGAQAFF	TGTGCCAGTAGTATAGGGGGCGATTCTGGAGCCCAAGCTTTCTTT
.	TRBV5-1	TRBJ2-7	TRBD2	CASSGTPGLAGVEQYF	TGCGCCAGCAGCGGCACCCCGGGACTAGCGGGAGTCGAGCAGTACTTC
.	TRBV6-1	TRBJ1-1	.	CASRVGGRGDTEAFF	TGTGCCAGCAGGGTTGGGGGACGGGGGGACACTGAAGCTTTCTTT
.	TRBV19	TRBJ1-2	TRBD1	CASSIIGTGHYGYTF	TGTGCCAGTAGTATAATTGGGACAGGACACTATGGCTACACCTTC
.	TRBV13	TRBJ2-7	TRBD2	CASSLSYRETSGAYEQYF	TGTGCCAGCAGCTTATCGTACAGGGAAACTAGCGGAGCCTACGAGCAGTACTTC
.	TRBV29-1	TRBJ2-2	.	CSGARSANTGELFF	TGCAGCGGTGCCCGGAGCGCGAACACCGGGGAGCTGTTTTTT
.	TRBV19	TRBJ2-3	.	CASSILGGGTDTQYF	TGTGCCAGTAGTATCCTAGGGGGGGGCACAGATACGCAGTATTTT
.	TRBV5-4	TRBJ1-2	.	CASTPIEGVGYTF	TGTGCCAGCACCCCCATTGAGGGTGTCGGCTACACCTTC